The 25 T cell receptor beta chains given below trace back to one sample, sequenced in a study of shared clonotypes between healthy human individuals. Assay: immunoSEQ multiplex PCR; the TCRdb copy retains only in-frame clones and omits some. The data contain roughly 2,000,000 clones, over 85% of them seen just once; the ten biggest clones take up 1% to 1.5%. CD45RO-negative CD8 cells positively selected for CCR7 made up the naive population, which excluded terminally differentiated effector memory CD45RA+ cells. The sample was naive CD8+ T cells sorted from blood. Receptor source: a man between 18 and 29 years old in good health.

The CDR3 region is CASSQNDRTFSGNTIYF. The CDR3 DNA is TGCGCCAGCAGCCAGAACGACCGTACCTTCTCTGGAAACACCATATATTTT. V usage is TRBV4-1 and J usage is TRBJ1-3; D remains ambiguous. Germline CDR1 MGHRA, CDR2 YSYEKL. Trimming cost V 3 bases and J 0 bases, with 15 bases left between them. CDR3 length equals 17 residues.

This chain links TRBV19 with TRBJ1-1, with TRBD1 matching 7 bases. V dropped 5 bases and J dropped 14; count of bases not matched to a gene: 17. In germline, CDR1 is LNHDA, CDR2 SQIVND (reference sequence). The CDR3 contains 14 residues. The CDR3 spells CASSSAQGQLGGFF. The CDR3 nucleotides read TGTGCCAGTAGTTCCGCCCAGGGACAGTTAGGAGGCTTCTTT.

A remark on this clone: Different DNA sequences within this sample yield the same CDR3. The chain uses TRBV9 and TRBJ1-1; D unresolved. With 2 bases removed from V and 0 bases from J, the gap between germline ends came to 8 bases. Germline V gives CDR1 SGDLS, CDR2 YYNGEE. This CDR3 is 14 amino acids long. CDR3 coding DNA: TGTGCCAGCAGCGTCGGGATTATGAACACTGAAGCTTTCTTT. Its translation is CASSVGIMNTEAFF.

CDR3 in DNA: TGCGCCAGCAGCTTGTATCCGGGAGGGAACTACGAGCAGTACTTC. Protein sequence: CASSLYPGGNYEQYF. J is TRBJ2-7 and V is TRBV5-1; TRBD2 agrees at 8 bases. Trimming took 1 base from V and 3 from J; bases not matched to a gene: 6. This CDR3 has 15 amino acids. Germline V CDR1 and CDR2: SGHRS, YFSETQ.

The V call is TRBV6-5, the J call TRBJ1-6; D gene uncertain. Looked up from germline, CDR1 is MNHEY and CDR2 is SVGAGI. The CDR3 runs to 13 residues. Between the trimmed V and J ends, which lost 0 bases and 7 bases, there was a span of 4 bases. Here the CDR3 reads CASSYSPNSPLHF. For the CDR3, the DNA is TGTGCCAGCAGTTACTCGCCGAATTCACCCCTCCACTTT.

The CDR3 is CASSSGAAGGGYEQYF. The CDR3 coding sequence is TGTGCCAGTAGCAGCGGTGCAGCGGGGGGCGGCTACGAGCAGTACTTC. The chain has TRBV19 and TRBJ2-7; 9 bases are a match to TRBD2. Germline CDR1 LNHDA, CDR2 SQIVND (reference sequence). With V trimmed by 6 bases and J by 3 bases, 12 bases remained unmatched. The CDR3 contains 16 residues.

In its sample, this clone was seen once. This chain joins TRBV6-1 and TRBJ2-3, with 7 bases aligning to TRBD1. CDR1 is MNHNS, CDR2 SASEGT, per germline. The V segment lost 6 bases and the J segment 5 bases; nucleotides outside the gene matches: 11. CDR3 size: 15 residues. CDR3 sequence: CASSDRQGDIDTQYF. The CDR3 nucleotides read TGTGCCAGCAGCGATAGACAGGGCGATATAGATACGCAGTATTTT.

The V and J genes are TRBV7-9 and TRBJ2-6, with D possibly matching TRBD1 (5 bases). The CDR3 loop spans 18 amino acids. The germline V and J ends were trimmed by 4 bases and 0 bases, with 16 bases remaining between them. Germline V gene data show CDR1 as SEHNR and CDR2 as FQNEAQ (reference sequence). CDR3 coding DNA: TGTGCCAGCAGCTCTTCAGGGAAGACCGGCTCTGGGGCCAACGTCCTGACTTTC. This codes for CASSSSGKTGSGANVLTF.

CDR3 DNA: TGCGCCAGCAGCGATTTTGGAGGAGGTGAAAAACTGTTTTTT. This translates into CASSDFGGGEKLFF. This sequence joins TRBV4-3 and TRBJ1-4; no definite D call. V gave up 5 bases and J gave up 7 bases, with 14 bases separating them. This CDR3 contains 14 residues. CDR1 and CDR2 from the germline V gene are LGHNA and YSLEER.

This CDR3 reads CASSQELTGELFF. CDR3 nucleotides: TGTGCCAGCAGCCAAGAACTCACCGGGGAGCTGTTTTTT. This rearrangement joins TRBV14 to TRBJ2-2; no clear D gene. Trimming took off 0 bases at V and 4 bases at J, with 3 bases between the two ends. CDR1 is SGHDN, CDR2 FVKESK, per germline. CDR3 length: 13 amino acids.

This clone was seen only once. The chain couples TRBV7-6 to TRBJ2-1, with 7 bases lining up with TRBD2. CDR3 length equals 15 residues. J lost 2 bases, V lost 4 bases, and 5 bases had no gene match. Looked up from germline, CDR1 is SGHVS and CDR2 is FNYEAQ. The CDR3, as DNA: TGTGCCAGCAGCTCCGAAGCGGGAACCTACAATGAGCAGTTCTTC. Translated: CASSSEAGTYNEQFF.

Only one count was recorded for this clone. The genes are TRBV7-2 and TRBJ2-7; D is tentatively TRBD1 or TRBD2 (5 bases each). Germline V gene sequence: CDR1 SGHTA, CDR2 FQGNSA. V was shortened by 5 bases and J by 2 bases, with 13 bases between the two germline ends. This CDR3 comprises 14 residues. The CDR3 coding sequence is TGTGCCAGCAGCCACGGGGCCTTTACCTACGAGCAGTACTTC. This codes for CASSHGAFTYEQYF.

The J gene is TRBJ1-3, the V gene TRBV30; tentatively, D is TRBD1 (5 bases). The CDR3 runs 16 residues. Trimming took 4 bases from V and 0 from J, leaving 16 bases between them. Germline values: CDR1 GTSNPN, CDR2 SVGIG (reference sequence). CDR3 coding DNA: TGTGCCTGGACCAGAGGGGTCCTCTACTCTGGAAACACCATATATTTT. Translation gives CAWTRGVLYSGNTIYF.

V gene TRBV4-1 combines with J gene TRBJ2-1; D is perhaps TRBD1 (6 bases). Germline CDR1 MGHRA, CDR2 YSYEKL. V was cut by 5 bases and J by 5 bases, with 10 bases left in between. The CDR3 contains 13 residues. Here the CDR3 DNA reads TGCGCCAGCAGCGACAGGTTCCACAATGAGCAGTTCTTC. This gives the protein CASSDRFHNEQFF.

This chain joins TRBV7-9 and TRBJ1-2; maybe TRBD1 (6 bases). The CDR3 extends over 14 amino acids. CDR1 is SEHNR and CDR2 is FQNEAQ in the germline V gene (reference sequence). Trimming left V 5 bases short and J 7 bases short, with 17 bases between. CDR3 coding DNA: TGTGCCAGCAGCGACAGGCGGGGAGGTGGTGGCTACACCTTC. Amino acids: CASSDRRGGGGYTF.

As concerns this clone: Distinct nucleotide sequences in the sample also encode this CDR3. The rearrangement joins TRBV27 to TRBJ2-2; tentatively, D is TRBD2 (5 bases). Germline V lookup: CDR1 MNHEY, CDR2 SMNVEV (reference sequence). The CDR3 has 13 amino acids. Trimming cost V 2 bases and J 5 bases, with 6 bases left between them. The CDR3 DNA is TGTGCCAGCAGTTTAACGGGGACCGGGGAGCTGTTTTTT. Translating it yields CASSLTGTGELFF.

The DNA of the CDR3 is TGTGCCAGCAGCTTAACGCCCTGGCAAGAGACCCAGTACTTC. Amino acid sequence: CASSLTPWQETQYF. V gene TRBV5-4 combines with J gene TRBJ2-5; D ambiguous. Germline V CDR1 and CDR2: SGHNT, YYREEE (reference sequence). The CDR3 is made up of 14 amino acids. V lost 2 bases, J lost 2 bases, and 10 bases lay in between.

The J gene is TRBJ2-1, the V gene TRBV2, with D unresolved. CDR1 and CDR2 (germline): SNHLY, FYNNEI. The CDR3 is made up of 11 amino acids. Trimming took off 10 bases at V and 7 bases at J, with 11 bases between the two ends. The CDR3 nucleotides are TGTGCCACCATACCGGGTAATGAGCAGTTCTTC. This codes for CATIPGNEQFF.

The chain combines TRBV7-9 with TRBJ2-5; either TRBD1 or TRBD2 may fit D (5 bases each). V lost 1 base and J 2 bases, leaving 17 bases between the germline ends. The CDR3 is made up of 17 amino acids. Germline loops: CDR1 SEHNR, CDR2 FQNEAQ (reference sequence). Here the CDR3 reads CASSLGRGLMIQETQYF. The CDR3 DNA follows: TGTGCCAGCAGCTTAGGACGGGGCCTGATGATACAAGAGACCCAGTACTTC.

The V and J genes are TRBV19 and TRBJ1-5; maybe TRBD1 (5 bases). The CDR3 is 14 amino acids. Germline-derived CDR1 and CDR2 are LNHDA and SQIVND (reference sequence). V was cut by 3 bases and J by 3 bases, with 9 bases left in between. The DNA of the CDR3 is TGTGCCAGTAGTATGGTGGGGGTCAATCAGCCCCAGCATTTT. Its protein product is CASSMVGVNQPQHF.

As concerns this clone: The sample contains more than one DNA sequence encoding this CDR3. The chain links TRBV9 to TRBJ2-5, with 11 bases lining up with TRBD1. J lost 4 bases, V lost 0 bases, and 2 bases had no gene match. CDR3 size: 15 residues. Germline V CDR1 and CDR2: SGDLS, YYNGEE. For the CDR3, the DNA is TGTGCCAGCAGCGTAGAGGGACAGGGGGTAGAGACCCAGTACTTC. Translating it yields CASSVEGQGVETQYF.

The genes are TRBV25-1 and TRBJ1-1; TRBD1 matches 8 bases. The germline V gene has CDR1 MGHDK and CDR2 SYGVNS. The CDR3 is 14 residues long. Losses at the gene ends were 4 bases for V and 4 bases for J; bases not matched to a gene: 5. The CDR3 DNA reads TGTGCCAGCAGTGGACCGACAGGGGTCACTGAAGCTTTCTTT. Translated, it gives CASSGPTGVTEAFF.

The chain links TRBV9 to TRBJ2-1, with D tentatively TRBD1 (5 bases). V gave up 0 bases and J gave up 8 bases, with 18 bases separating them. Germline CDR1 and CDR2: SGDLS and YYNGEE. There are 16 residues in the CDR3. In DNA form, the CDR3 reads TGTGCCAGCAGCGTAGTTATGTCTGGGGTAGGGGATGAGCAGTTCTTC. Translation: CASSVVMSGVGDEQFF.

CDR3 protein: CASSYIFITGVRYNEQFF. The CDR3 DNA follows: TGTGCCAGCAGCTATATATTTATTACGGGGGTACGCTACAATGAGCAGTTCTTC. J is TRBJ2-1 and V is TRBV7-3; tentative D call: TRBD2 (6 bases). Trimming removed 4 bases at V and 3 bases at J, with 22 bases between. Germline V lookup: CDR1 SGHTA, CDR2 FQGTGA. The CDR3 has 18 residues.

The chain's CDR3 is CASSLWDRGLYQPQHF. CDR3 bases: TGTGCCAGCAGCTTATGGGACAGGGGCCTATATCAGCCCCAGCATTTT. The J gene is TRBJ1-5, the V gene TRBV5-6, with 10 bases fitting TRBD1. Unmatched junction bases numbered 7, after V lost 2 bases and J lost 5 bases. Germline V gene lookup returns CDR1 SGHDT and CDR2 YYEEEE. This CDR3 region has 16 residues.